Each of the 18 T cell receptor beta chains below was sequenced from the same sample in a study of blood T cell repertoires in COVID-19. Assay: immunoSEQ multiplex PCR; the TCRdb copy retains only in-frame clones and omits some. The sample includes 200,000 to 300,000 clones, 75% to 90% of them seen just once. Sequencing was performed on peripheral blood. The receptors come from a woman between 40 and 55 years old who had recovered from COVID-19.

CDR3 amino acids: CASSRNLNTEAFF. In nucleotides, the CDR3 is TGTGCCAGCAGCCGCAACCTAAACACTGAAGCTTTCTTT. The chain combines TRBV14 with TRBJ1-1; D is uncertain. The V end lost 4 bases, the J end lost 2 bases, and 8 bases lay between the germline ends. The length of the CDR3 is 13 residues. Germline values: CDR1 SGHDN, CDR2 FVKESK.

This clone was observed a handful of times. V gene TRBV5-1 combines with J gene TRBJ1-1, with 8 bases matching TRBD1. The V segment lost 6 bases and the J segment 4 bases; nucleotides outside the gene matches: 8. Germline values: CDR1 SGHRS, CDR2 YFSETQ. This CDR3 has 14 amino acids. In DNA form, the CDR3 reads TGCGCCAGCACCACCGGGACAGGAGGCACTGAAGCTTTCTTT. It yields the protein CASTTGTGGTEAFF.

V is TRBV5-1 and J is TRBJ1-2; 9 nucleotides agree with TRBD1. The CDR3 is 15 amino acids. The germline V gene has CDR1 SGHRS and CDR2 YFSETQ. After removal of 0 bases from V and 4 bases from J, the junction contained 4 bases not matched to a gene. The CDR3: CASSLGQGGFYGYTF. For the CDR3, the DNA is TGCGCCAGCAGCTTGGGACAGGGGGGCTTCTATGGCTACACCTTC.

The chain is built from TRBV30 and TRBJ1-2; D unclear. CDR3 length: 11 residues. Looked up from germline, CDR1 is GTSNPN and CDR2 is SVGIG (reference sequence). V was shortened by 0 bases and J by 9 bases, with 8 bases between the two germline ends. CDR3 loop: CAWSVNFRYTF. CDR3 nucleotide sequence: TGTGCCTGGAGTGTGAACTTCCGCTACACCTTC. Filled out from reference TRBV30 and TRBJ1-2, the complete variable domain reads SQTIHQWPATLVQPVGSPLSLECTVEGTSNPNLYWYRQAAGRGLQLLFYSVGIGQISSEVPQNLSASRPQDRQFILSSKKLLLSDSGFYLCAWSVNFRYTFGSGTRLTVV.

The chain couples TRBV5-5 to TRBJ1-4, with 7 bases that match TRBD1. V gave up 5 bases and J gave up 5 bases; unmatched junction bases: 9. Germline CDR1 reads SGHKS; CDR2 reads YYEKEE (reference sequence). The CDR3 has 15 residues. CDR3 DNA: TGTGCCAGCAGTCTGACAGGGAATCCCAATGAAAAACTGTTTTTT. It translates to CASSLTGNPNEKLFF.

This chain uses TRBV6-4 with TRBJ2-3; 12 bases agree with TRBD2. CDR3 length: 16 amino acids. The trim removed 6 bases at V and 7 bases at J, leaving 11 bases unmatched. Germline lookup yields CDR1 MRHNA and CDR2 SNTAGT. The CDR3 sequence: CASSPTGLAGKNTQYF. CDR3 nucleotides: TGTGCCAGCAGCCCCACTGGACTAGCGGGGAAGAATACGCAGTATTTT.

The CDR3: CATRPPGGYQPQHF. The CDR3 bases are TGTGCCACCCGCCCGCCAGGGGGTTATCAGCCCCAGCATTTT. The rearrangement links TRBV10-3 to TRBJ1-5; 7 nucleotides line up with TRBD1. Trimming took 10 bases from V and 5 from J; bases not matched to a gene: 11. The CDR3 totals 14 residues. Germline assignment: CDR1 ENHRY and CDR2 SYGVKD.

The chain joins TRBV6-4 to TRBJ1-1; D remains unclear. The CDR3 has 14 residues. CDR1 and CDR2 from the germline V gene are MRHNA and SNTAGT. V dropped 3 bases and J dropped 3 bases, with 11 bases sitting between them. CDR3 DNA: TGTGCCAGCAGTGAATCGCGGGGAGACACTGAAGCTTTCTTT. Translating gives CASSESRGDTEAFF.

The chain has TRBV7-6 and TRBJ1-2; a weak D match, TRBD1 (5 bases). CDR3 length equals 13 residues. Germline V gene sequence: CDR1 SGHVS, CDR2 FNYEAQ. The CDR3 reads CATGGGPKYGYTF. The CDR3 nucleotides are TGTGCTACGGGGGGGGGACCCAAGTATGGCTACACCTTC. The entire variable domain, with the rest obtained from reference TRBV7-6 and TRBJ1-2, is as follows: GAGVSQSPRYKVTKRGQDVALRCDPISGHVSLYWYRQALGQGPEFLTYFNYEAQQDKSGLPNDRFSAERPEGSISTLTIQRTEQRDSAMYRCATGGGPKYGYTFGSGTRLTVV.

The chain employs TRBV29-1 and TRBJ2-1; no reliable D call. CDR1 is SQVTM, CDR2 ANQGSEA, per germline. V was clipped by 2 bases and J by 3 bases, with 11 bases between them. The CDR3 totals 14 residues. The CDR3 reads CSVESLSFYNEQFF. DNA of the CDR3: TGCAGCGTTGAATCGTTATCCTTCTACAATGAGCAGTTCTTC.

The CDR3 reads CASSLKLAGGTDTQYF. CDR3 in DNA: TGTGCCAGCAGCTTAAAACTAGCGGGGGGCACAGATACGCAGTATTTT. The chain combines TRBV7-8 with TRBJ2-3; 11 nucleotides match TRBD2. CDR3 length: 16 residues. J lost 1 base, V lost 2 bases, and 2 bases had no gene match. CDR1 SGHVS and CDR2 FQNEAQ come from the germline V gene.

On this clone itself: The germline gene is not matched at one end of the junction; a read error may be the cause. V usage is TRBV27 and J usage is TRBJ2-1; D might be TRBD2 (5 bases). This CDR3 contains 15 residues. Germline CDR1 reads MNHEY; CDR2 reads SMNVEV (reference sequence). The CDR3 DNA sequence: TGTGCCAGCAGTTTTGAAGGACTCTCCCACAATGAGCAGTTCTTC. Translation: CASSFEGLSHNEQFF.

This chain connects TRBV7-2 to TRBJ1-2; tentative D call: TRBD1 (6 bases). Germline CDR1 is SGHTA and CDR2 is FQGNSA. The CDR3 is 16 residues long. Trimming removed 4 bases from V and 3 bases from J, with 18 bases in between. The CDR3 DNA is TGTGCCAGCAGCTCCCCCCCGGGGGGGGCGTACTATGGCTACACCTTC. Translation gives CASSSPPGGAYYGYTF.

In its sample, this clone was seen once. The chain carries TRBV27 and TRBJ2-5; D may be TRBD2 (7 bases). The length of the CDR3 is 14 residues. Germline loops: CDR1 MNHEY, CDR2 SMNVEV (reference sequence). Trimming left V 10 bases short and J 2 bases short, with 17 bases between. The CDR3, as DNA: TGTGCCACCAGGGGAGGGGGGCTTCAAGAGACCCAGTACTTC. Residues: CATRGGGLQETQYF.

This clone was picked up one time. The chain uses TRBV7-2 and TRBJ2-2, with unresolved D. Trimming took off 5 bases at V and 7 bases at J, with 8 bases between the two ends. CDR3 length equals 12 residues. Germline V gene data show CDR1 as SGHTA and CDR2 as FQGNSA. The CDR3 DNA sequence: TGTGCCAGCAGCCAAGCAAACGGGGAGCTGTTTTTT. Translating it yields CASSQANGELFF.

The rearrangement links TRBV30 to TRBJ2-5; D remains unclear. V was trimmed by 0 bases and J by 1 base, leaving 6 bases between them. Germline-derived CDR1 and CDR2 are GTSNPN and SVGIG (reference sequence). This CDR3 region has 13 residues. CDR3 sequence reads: CAWSVGAQETQYF. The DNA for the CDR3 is TGTGCCTGGAGTGTAGGAGCCCAAGAGACCCAGTACTTC.

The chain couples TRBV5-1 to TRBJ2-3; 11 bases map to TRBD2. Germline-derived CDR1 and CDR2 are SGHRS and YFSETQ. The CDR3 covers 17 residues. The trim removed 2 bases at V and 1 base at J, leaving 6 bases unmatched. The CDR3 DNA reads TGCGCCAGCAGCTTAACTAGCGGGGGATCTGGCACAGATACGCAGTATTTT. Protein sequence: CASSLTSGGSGTDTQYF.

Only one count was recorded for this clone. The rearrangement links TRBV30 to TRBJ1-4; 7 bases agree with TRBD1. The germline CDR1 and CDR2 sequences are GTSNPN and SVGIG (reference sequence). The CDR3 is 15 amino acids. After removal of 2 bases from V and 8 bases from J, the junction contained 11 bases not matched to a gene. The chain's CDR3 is CAWSISRPGGEKLFF. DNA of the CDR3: TGTGCCTGGAGTATCTCGAGGCCAGGGGGGGAAAAACTGTTTTTT.